This TCR beta chain was recorded in a study of vaccination and CD4 T cells after COVID-19. The Oncomine TCR Beta short-read assay was what sequenced the DNA obtained from cultured CD4+ T cells. TCRdb re-derived calls from the PCR reads in MiXCR, one entry per CDR3 protein. This sample has some 25,000 distinct CDR3 sequences, with 25% to 30% found just once. Germline values: CDR1 SGHVS, CDR2 FNYEAQ. J lost 4 bases, V lost 0 bases, and 6 bases had no gene match. The CDR3 length is 16 residues. This clonotype was recorded a few times. No antigen is known for it. The sample's time point: late sampling 161 to 241 days after vaccination in three convalescent patients. Treatment here: approximately 10-day PBMC culture with coronavirus spike peptide pools or control peptides (ViraFEST assay).

V and J are TRBV7-6 and TRBJ1-3; TRBD1 matches 7 bases. Sequences were derived from CD4+ T cells from blood, cultured in vitro, sampled about 7 months after SARS-CoV-2 vaccination. This receptor was identified in a human donor who had recovered from COVID-19. CDR3 residues: CASSLADRVQGNTIYF. The CDR3 DNA follows: TGTGCCAGCAGCTTAGCAGACAGGGTTCAGGGAAACACCATATATTTT.